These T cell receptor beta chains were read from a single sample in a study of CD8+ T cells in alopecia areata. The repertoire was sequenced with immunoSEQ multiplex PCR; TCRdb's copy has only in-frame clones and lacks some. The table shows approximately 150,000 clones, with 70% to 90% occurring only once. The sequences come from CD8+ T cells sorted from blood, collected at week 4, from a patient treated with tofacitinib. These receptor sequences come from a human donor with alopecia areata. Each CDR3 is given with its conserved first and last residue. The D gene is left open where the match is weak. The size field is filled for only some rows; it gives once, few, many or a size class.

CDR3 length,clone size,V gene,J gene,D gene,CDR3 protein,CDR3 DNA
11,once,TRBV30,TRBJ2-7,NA,CAWAEAYEQYF,TGTGCCTGGGCGGAGGCCTACGAGCAGTACTTC
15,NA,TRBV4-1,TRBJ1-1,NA,CASSQGIGRDTEAFF,TGCGCCAGCAGCCAAGGAATAGGGCGAGACACTGAAGCTTTCTTT
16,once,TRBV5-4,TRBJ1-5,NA,CASSFWGDVSNQPQHF,TGTGCCAGCAGCTTTTGGGGGGACGTAAGCAATCAGCCCCAGCATTTT
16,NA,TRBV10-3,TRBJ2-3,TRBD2,CAIRSHSGELTDTQYF,TGTGCCATCAGATCCCATAGCGGGGAACTCACAGATACGCAGTATTTT
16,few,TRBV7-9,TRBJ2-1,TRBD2,CASSLVGGGIYNEQFF,TGTGCCAGCAGCTTAGTCGGGGGAGGGATCTACAATGAGCAGTTCTTC
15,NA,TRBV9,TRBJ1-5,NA,CASNRWGDSNQPQHF,TGTGCCAGCAACCGATGGGGGGATAGCAATCAGCCCCAGCATTTT
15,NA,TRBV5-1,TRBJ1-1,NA,CASSLRETGLTEAFF,TGCGCCAGCAGCTTAAGAGAAACAGGGTTGACTGAAGCTTTCTTT
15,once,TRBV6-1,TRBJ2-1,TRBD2,CASSESAGGWYEQFF,TGTGCCAGCAGTGAATCGGCGGGAGGATGGTATGAGCAGTTCTTC
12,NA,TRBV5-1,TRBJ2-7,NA,CASSLDGYEQYF,TGCGCCAGCAGCTTGGATGGCTACGAGCAGTACTTC
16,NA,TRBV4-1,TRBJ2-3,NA,CASSPLSREATDTQYF,TGCGCCAGCAGCCCATTGAGCAGGGAGGCCACAGATACGCAGTATTTT
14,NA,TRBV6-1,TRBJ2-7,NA,CASSEVTASYEQYF,TGTGCCAGCAGTGAAGTGACTGCGTCCTACGAGCAGTACTTC
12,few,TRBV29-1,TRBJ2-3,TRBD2,CSAWLAENTQYF,TGCAGCGCCTGGCTAGCGGAAAATACGCAGTATTTT
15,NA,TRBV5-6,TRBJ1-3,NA,CASSFGTSGGNTIYF,TGTGCCAGCAGCTTCGGGACCTCGGGCGGAAACACCATATATTTT
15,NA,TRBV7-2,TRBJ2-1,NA,CASSLRTLLGNEQFF,TGTGCCAGCAGCCTCCGAACTTTACTTGGCAATGAGCAGTTCTTC
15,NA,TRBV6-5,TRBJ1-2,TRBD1,CASSPGQGVPRGYTF,TGTGCCAGCAGTCCCGGCCAGGGGGTGCCTCGCGGCTACACCTTC
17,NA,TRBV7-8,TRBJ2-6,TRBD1,CASSTGTGVSGANVLTF,TGTGCCAGCAGTACCGGGACAGGGGTCTCCGGGGCCAACGTCCTGACTTTC
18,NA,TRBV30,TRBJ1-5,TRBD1,CAWSPRTGFLTSNQPQHF,TGTGCCTGGAGCCCACGGACAGGCTTTCTGACTAGCAATCAGCCCCAGCATTTT
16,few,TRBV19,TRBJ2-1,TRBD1,CASTEVTGGADNEQFF,TGTGCCAGTACTGAGGTCACAGGGGGCGCCGACAATGAGCAGTTCTTC
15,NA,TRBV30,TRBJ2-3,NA,CAWSVILAGADTQYF,TGTGCCTGGAGTGTTATTCTAGCTGGCGCAGATACGCAGTATTTT
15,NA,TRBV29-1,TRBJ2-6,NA,CSVEVWVSGANVLTF,TGCAGCGTCGAAGTTTGGGTCTCTGGGGCCAACGTCCTGACTTTC
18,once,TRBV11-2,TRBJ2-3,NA,CASSLDAWSGTPTDTQYF,TGTGCCAGCAGCTTAGATGCGTGGTCCGGGACACCCACAGATACGCAGTATTTT
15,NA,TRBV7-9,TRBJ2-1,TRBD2,CAAGEPRLADNEQFF,TGTGCCGCCGGAGAGCCGAGACTAGCGGACAATGAGCAGTTCTTC
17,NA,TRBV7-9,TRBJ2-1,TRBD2,CASSLVGQLAGYNEQFF,TGTGCCAGCAGCTTAGTAGGGCAACTAGCGGGATACAATGAGCAGTTCTTC
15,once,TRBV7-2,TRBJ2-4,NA,CASSPRGRLENIQYF,TGTGCCAGCAGCCCGAGAGGTAGACTCGAAAACATTCAGTACTTC
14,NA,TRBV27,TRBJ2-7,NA,CASSSGRASYEQYF,TGTGCCAGCAGTTCGGGTAGAGCCTCCTACGAGCAGTACTTC
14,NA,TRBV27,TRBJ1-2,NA,CASSLGGTHYGYTF,TGTGCCAGCAGTTTAGGGGGAACCCATTATGGCTACACCTTC
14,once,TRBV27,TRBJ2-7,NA,CASSLSLGSGEQYF,TGTGCCAGCAGTTTATCCCTTGGGTCGGGCGAGCAGTACTTC
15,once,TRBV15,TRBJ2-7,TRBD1,CATSPDRGRSKEQYF,TGTGCCACCAGCCCGGACAGGGGGCGGTCCAAGGAGCAGTACTTC
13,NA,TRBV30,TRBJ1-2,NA,CAWSGTFVNGYTF,TGTGCCTGGAGTGGGACATTCGTCAATGGCTACACCTTC
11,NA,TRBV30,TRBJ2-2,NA,CAWGASRELFF,TGTGCCTGGGGCGCCTCCCGGGAGCTGTTTTTT
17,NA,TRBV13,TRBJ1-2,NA,CASSSKRDLHANYGYTF,TGTGCCAGCAGCTCCAAGCGGGACCTACATGCTAACTATGGCTACACCTTC
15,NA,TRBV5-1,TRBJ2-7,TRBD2,CASSLTSGGSYEQYF,TGCGCCAGCAGCTTGACTAGCGGGGGATCCTACGAGCAGTACTTC
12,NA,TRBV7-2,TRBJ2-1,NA,CASSGASAEQFF,TGTGCCAGCAGCGGAGCTAGCGCTGAGCAGTTCTTC